These 5 T cell receptor beta chains were sequenced from one sample in a study of blood T cell repertoires in COVID-19. Sequenced by immunoSEQ multiplex PCR; TCRdb stores in-frame clones only, minus some. The table includes 100,000 or so clones, 80% to 90% detected once. The sequenced material came from peripheral blood. These TCRs come from a human donor in a cohort sampled during active COVID-19.

The rearrangement joins TRBV19 to TRBJ2-5; TRBD1 matches at 7 bases. This CDR3 is 12 amino acids long. V shed 6 bases and J 2 bases; nucleotides not matched to a gene: 0. Germline CDR1 reads LNHDA; CDR2 reads SQIVND (reference sequence). CDR3 loop: CASRDRQETQYF. CDR3 DNA: TGTGCCAGTAGGGACAGGCAAGAGACCCAGTACTTC.

The chain is built from TRBV19 and TRBJ1-3; 9 nucleotides match TRBD1. V lost 6 bases and J lost 2; bases outside the gene matches: 5. The CDR3 spans 15 residues. Per germline, CDR1 LNHDA and CDR2 SQIVND (reference sequence). CDR3 sequence (DNA): TGTGCCAGTAGCACGGACAGGGGAGCTGGAAACACCATATATTTT. Translated: CASSTDRGAGNTIYF.

The chain carries TRBV9 and TRBJ2-5, with 7 bases fitting TRBD1. This CDR3 spans 14 amino acids. V lost 7 bases and J lost 5; bases outside the gene matches: 11. Germline V gene sequence: CDR1 SGDLS, CDR2 YYNGEE. The CDR3 nucleotides are TGTGCCAGCGGAGTAACAGGGGTTGGGGAGACCCAGTACTTC. The encoded protein is CASGVTGVGETQYF.

The chain couples TRBV6-6 to TRBJ1-5; D perhaps matches TRBD1 (6 bases). Germline V gives CDR1 MNHNY, CDR2 SVGAGI (reference sequence). The ends were cut back, 2 bases at V and 5 bases at J, with 16 bases in the middle. CDR3 length equals 16 residues. This chain's CDR3 is CASSYRGQRTDQPQHF. The CDR3 DNA follows: TGTGCCAGCAGTTACAGGGGACAAAGAACGGATCAGCCCCAGCATTTT.

The rearrangement links TRBV28 to TRBJ2-7; D may be TRBD2 (6 bases). The V end lost 2 bases, the J end lost 0 bases, and 11 bases lay between the germline ends. This CDR3 has 15 amino acids. Germline CDR1 reads MDHEN; CDR2 reads SYDVKM. CDR3 sequence reads: CASSLQGGYSYEQYF. As DNA, the CDR3 is TGTGCCAGCAGTTTACAGGGAGGTTACTCCTACGAGCAGTACTTC.